Sequencing of this T cell receptor (beta chain) was carried out in a study of cytomegalovirus exposure and HLA in healthy donors. Study observations and caveats: Among the sequence variants, a highly shared cluster was likely an artifact of sequencing.

PCR involved 60 Vbeta and 13 Jbeta primers. Clones were sequenced by immunoSEQ multiplex PCR, and TCRdb holds only the in-frame ones, with some missing. The sample has 150,000 to 200,000 clones, around 77% seen once. As to this clone: Its antigen remains unidentified.

The V gene lost 0 bases and the J gene lost 0 bases, with 6 bases spanning the gap. This CDR3 has 16 residues. Germline V CDR1 and CDR2: MNHEY, SVGAGI. Sequenced: PBMCs. This sequence originates from a man aged 25 to 40 in good health and CMV-seropositive. The J gene is TRBJ1-6, the V gene TRBV6-5; no definite D call. CDR3 in DNA: TGTGCCAGCAGTTACTCCCGGGGCTCCTATAATTCACCCCTCCACTTT. Translating it yields CASSYSRGSYNSPLHF.